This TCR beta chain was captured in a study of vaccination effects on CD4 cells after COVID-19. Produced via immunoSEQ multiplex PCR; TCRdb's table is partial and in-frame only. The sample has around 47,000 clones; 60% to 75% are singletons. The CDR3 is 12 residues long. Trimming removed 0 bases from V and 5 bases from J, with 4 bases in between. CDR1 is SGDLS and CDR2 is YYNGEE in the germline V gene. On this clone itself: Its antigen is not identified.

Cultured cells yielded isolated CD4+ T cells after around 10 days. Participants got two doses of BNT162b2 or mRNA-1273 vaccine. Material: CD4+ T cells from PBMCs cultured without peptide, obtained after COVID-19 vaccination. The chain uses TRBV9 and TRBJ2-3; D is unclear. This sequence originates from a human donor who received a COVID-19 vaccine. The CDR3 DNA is TGTGCCAGCAGCGTAGGTAAAGATACGCAGTATTTT. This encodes CASSVGKDTQYF.